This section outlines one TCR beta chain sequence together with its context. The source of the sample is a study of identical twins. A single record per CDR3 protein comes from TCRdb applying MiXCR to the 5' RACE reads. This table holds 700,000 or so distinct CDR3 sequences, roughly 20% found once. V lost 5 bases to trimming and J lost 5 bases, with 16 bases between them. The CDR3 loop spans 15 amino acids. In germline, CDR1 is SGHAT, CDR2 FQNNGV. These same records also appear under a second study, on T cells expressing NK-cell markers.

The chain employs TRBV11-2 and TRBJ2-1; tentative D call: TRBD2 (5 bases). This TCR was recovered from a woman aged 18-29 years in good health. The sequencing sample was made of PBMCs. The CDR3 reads CASSPSPQRNNEQFF. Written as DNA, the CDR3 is TGTGCCAGCAGCCCGTCCCCCCAGCGGAACAATGAGCAGTTCTTC.